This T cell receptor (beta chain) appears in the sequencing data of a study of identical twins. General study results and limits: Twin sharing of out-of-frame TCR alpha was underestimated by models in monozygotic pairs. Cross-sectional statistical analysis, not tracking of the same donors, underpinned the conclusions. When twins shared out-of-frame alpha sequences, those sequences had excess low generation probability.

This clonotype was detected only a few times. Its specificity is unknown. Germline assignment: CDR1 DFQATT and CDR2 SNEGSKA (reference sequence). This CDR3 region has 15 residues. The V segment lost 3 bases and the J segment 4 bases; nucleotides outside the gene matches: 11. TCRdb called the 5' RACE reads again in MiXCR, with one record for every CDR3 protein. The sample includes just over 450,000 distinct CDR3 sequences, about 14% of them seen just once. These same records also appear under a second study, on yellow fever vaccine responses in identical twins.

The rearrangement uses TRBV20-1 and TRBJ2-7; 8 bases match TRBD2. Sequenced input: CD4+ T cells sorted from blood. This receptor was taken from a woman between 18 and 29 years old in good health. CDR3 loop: CSARGSLAGGYEQYF. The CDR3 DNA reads TGCAGTGCTAGGGGATCCCTGGCGGGGGGATACGAGCAGTACTTC.